Each of the 28 T cell receptor beta chains below was sequenced from the same sample in a study of shared clonotypes between healthy human individuals. Sequencing used immunoSEQ multiplex PCR; TCRdb keeps in-frame clones, though not all of them. The sample shows more than 1.2 million clones, 98% of them seen only once. Sequences were obtained from naive CD4+ T cells sorted from blood. Described subset: CD45RA+ positively selected. The receptors were sampled from a man aged 30 to 45 in good health.

CDR3 sequence: CASSARQSTDTQYF. In DNA, the CDR3 is TGTGCCAGCAGCGCCCGACAGAGCACAGATACGCAGTATTTT. The chain employs TRBV9 and TRBJ2-3; perhaps TRBD1 as D (5 bases). V lost 3 bases to trimming and J lost 0 bases, with 8 bases between them. Germline CDR1 is SGDLS and CDR2 is YYNGEE. The CDR3 runs to 14 residues. Full variable domain (missing parts from reference TRBV9 and TRBJ2-3): DSGVTQTPKHLITATGQRVTLRCSPRSGDLSVYWYQQSLDQGLQFLIQYYNGEERAKGNILERFSAQQFPDLHSELNLSSLELGDSALYFCASSARQSTDTQYFGPGTRLTVL.

This rearrangement joins TRBV6-5 to TRBJ2-7; TRBD1 agrees at 8 bases. The ends lost 5 bases at V and 4 bases at J; junction bases unmatched: 7. The CDR3 contains 14 residues. Germline CDR1 MNHEY, CDR2 SVGAGI. CDR3 DNA sequence: TGTGCCAGCAGTAGAAGGACAGGGCCGTACGAGCAGTACTTC. This gives the protein CASSRRTGPYEQYF.

The chain links TRBV4-1 to TRBJ2-7; 7 nucleotides line up with TRBD2. This CDR3 has 19 amino acids. Looked up from germline, CDR1 is MGHRA and CDR2 is YSYEKL. V shed 1 base and J 0 bases; nucleotides not matched to a gene: 15. This chain's CDR3 is CASSQAARSGTYSSYEQYF. The CDR3 bases are TGCGCCAGCAGCCAAGCCGCTCGGAGCGGGACTTACAGCTCCTACGAGCAGTACTTC.

The chain couples TRBV19 to TRBJ1-5; no clear D. Trimming cost V 1 base and J 7 bases, with 11 bases left between them. The CDR3 covers 14 residues. The germline V gene encodes CDR1 LNHDA and CDR2 SQIVND (reference sequence). This CDR3 is CASSIAYATQPQHF. CDR3 coding DNA: TGTGCCAGTAGTATAGCATACGCGACGCAGCCCCAGCATTTT. Full variable domain (remainder filled in from reference TRBV19 and TRBJ1-5): DGGITQSPKYLFRKEGQNVTLSCEQNLNHDAMYWYRQDPGQGLRLIYYSQIVNDFQKGDIAEGYSVSREKKESFPLTVTSAQKNPTAFYLCASSIAYATQPQHFGDGTRLSIL.

As for this clone: Sequence at one end of the junction differs from germline and may be a read error. This chain connects TRBV20-1 to TRBJ2-1; D remains ambiguous. The CDR3 is 9 residues long. Germline-derived CDR1 and CDR2 are DFQATT and SNEGSKA (reference sequence). As DNA, the CDR3 is TGCAGTGCCCCGGGCCGGTCCCTCTTC. Translation: CSAPGRSLF.

The rearrangement uses TRBV4-1 and TRBJ2-5; no definite D call. Germline lookup yields CDR1 MGHRA and CDR2 YSYEKL. The CDR3 runs to 13 residues. Trimming removed 4 bases from V and 4 bases from J, with 10 bases in between. The DNA for the CDR3 is TGCGCCAGCAGCCCGATGACGGGAGAGACCCAGTACTTC. Translated: CASSPMTGETQYF.

For the CDR3, the DNA is TGTGCCAGCAGCTCACGATCGGGCACTGCCATCACCGGGGAGCTGTTTTTT. It encodes CASSSRSGTAITGELFF. The chain has TRBV11-3 and TRBJ2-2; D gene unclear. V gave up 4 bases and J gave up 4 bases, with 19 bases separating them. The CDR3 extends over 17 amino acids. Germline assignment: CDR1 SGHNT and CDR2 YENEEA. The complete variable domain, with remaining parts taken from reference TRBV11-3 and TRBJ2-2, reads EAGVVQSPRYKIIEKKQPVAFWCNPISGHNTLYWYLQNLGQGPELLIRYENEEAVDDSQLPKDRFSAERLKGVDSTLKIQPAELGDSAVYLCASSSRSGTAITGELFFGEGSRLTVL.

The chain is built from TRBV6-6 and TRBJ1-5; a weak D match, TRBD1 (6 bases). There are 15 residues in the CDR3. V dropped 2 bases and J dropped 6 bases, with 14 bases sitting between them. Germline-derived CDR1 and CDR2 are MNHNY and SVGAGI (reference sequence). The CDR3 nucleotides read TGTGCCAGCAGTTACGGGAGGGAAGGGGGTCAGCCCCAGCATTTT. It yields the protein CASSYGREGGQPQHF.

The chain has TRBV7-9 and TRBJ1-1; D is ambiguous. Germline CDR1 and CDR2: SEHNR and FQNEAQ (reference sequence). This CDR3 is built from 14 residues. V lost 1 base to trimming and J lost 0 bases, with 6 bases between them. The CDR3 region has the DNA TGTGCCAGCAGCTTAGGGAACCTGAACACTGAAGCTTTCTTT. This translates into CASSLGNLNTEAFF.

This chain joins TRBV5-1 and TRBJ1-2; D is undetermined. Germline assignment: CDR1 SGHRS and CDR2 YFSETQ. The CDR3 runs to 14 residues. With 2 bases removed from V and 0 bases from J, the gap between germline ends came to 8 bases. CDR3 nucleotides: TGCGCCAGCAGCTTTCTGGGAGCTAACTATGGCTACACCTTC. Its translation: CASSFLGANYGYTF.

The J gene is TRBJ1-2, the V gene TRBV9; D may be TRBD1 (6 bases). V was cut by 0 bases and J by 10 bases, with 22 bases left in between. This CDR3 contains 16 residues. CDR1 and CDR2 from the germline V gene are SGDLS and YYNGEE. The CDR3 nucleotides read TGTGCCAGCAGCGTAGCTTCAGGGGCAGGGTCTATGGACTACACCTTC. Protein: CASSVASGAGSMDYTF.

The chain uses TRBV9 and TRBJ2-1; 7 bases align to TRBD2. Germline CDR1 is SGDLS and CDR2 is YYNGEE. The V gene end was trimmed by 0 bases and the J gene end by 10 bases; junction bases not matched to a gene: 13. The CDR3 extends over 16 amino acids. CDR3 sequence reads: CASSVGPDRLAQEQFF. The CDR3 nucleotides read TGTGCCAGCAGCGTAGGCCCCGACCGACTAGCACAAGAGCAGTTCTTC. The complete variable domain, with remaining parts taken from reference TRBV9 and TRBJ2-1, reads DSGVTQTPKHLITATGQRVTLRCSPRSGDLSVYWYQQSLDQGLQFLIQYYNGEERAKGNILERFSAQQFPDLHSELNLSSLELGDSALYFCASSVGPDRLAQEQFFGPGTRLTVL.

V usage is TRBV11-2 and J usage is TRBJ2-7, with 9 bases aligning to TRBD1. There are 19 residues in the CDR3. V lost 3 bases to trimming and J lost 2 bases; unmatched junction nucleotides: 17. The germline V gene has CDR1 SGHAT and CDR2 FQNNGV. This chain's CDR3 is CASSFLTGGAVVAPYEQYF. For the CDR3, the DNA is TGTGCCAGCAGCTTTCTAACAGGGGGCGCCGTCGTAGCCCCCTACGAGCAGTACTTC.

The rearrangement joins TRBV11-2 to TRBJ1-2, with TRBD1 as a possible D gene (5 bases). CDR1 is SGHAT and CDR2 is FQNNGV in the germline V gene. The CDR3 has 12 amino acids. With 3 bases removed from V and 8 bases from J, the gap between germline ends came to 10 bases. The CDR3 DNA reads TGTGCCAGCAGCTTCGGGACGTTGGGCTACACCTTC. Translation: CASSFGTLGYTF.

CDR3 in amino acids: CASRRGDRETQYF. As DNA, the CDR3 is TGTGCCAGCAGGAGGGGTGATAGGGAGACCCAGTACTTC. The chain recombines TRBV27 with TRBJ2-5; either TRBD1 or TRBD2 may supply D (5 bases each). CDR1 is MNHEY, CDR2 SMNVEV, per germline (reference sequence). CDR3 length equals 13 residues. Trimming pared 6 bases from V and 5 bases from J, leaving 13 bases between.

This clone showed up just once. CDR3 in DNA: TGTGCCAGCAGCCGAAACTTCGCGGAGACCCAGTACTTC. It codes for CASSRNFAETQYF. The chain recombines TRBV27 with TRBJ2-5, with D unclear. The CDR3 covers 13 residues. The germline gives CDR1 MNHEY, CDR2 SMNVEV (reference sequence). Trimming shortened V by 6 bases and J by 5 bases, and 13 bases separated the two germline ends.

The chain carries TRBV11-2 and TRBJ2-1, with 7 bases that match TRBD2. With 5 bases clipped from V and 2 bases from J, the junction kept 6 bases outside the gene matches. This CDR3 has 15 amino acids. Germline CDR1 and CDR2: SGHAT and FQNNGV. The CDR3 nucleotides are TGTGCCAGCAGCGCCGGACTAGTTACCTACAATGAGCAGTTCTTC. Amino acids: CASSAGLVTYNEQFF.

The chain combines TRBV21-1 with TRBJ2-3; the table's D call, TRBD1, was not checked against the DNA. TRBV21-1 is a pseudogene. CDR3 size: 16 residues. This CDR3 reads CASPNDDKSSTDTQYF. DNA of the CDR3: TGTGCCAGTCCCAACGATGACAAGTCTAGCACAGATACGCAGTATTTT.

This rearrangement joins TRBV7-9 to TRBJ2-7, with 9 nucleotides matching TRBD1. Germline V gene lookup returns CDR1 SEHNR and CDR2 FQNEAQ (reference sequence). CDR3 size: 12 residues. Trimming at V came to 8 bases and at J to 4 bases, leaving 3 bases not matched to a gene. The CDR3 coding sequence is TGTGCCAGCCGACAGGGGGAGTACGAGCAGTACTTC. As protein: CASRQGEYEQYF.

The gene calls are TRBV19 and TRBJ1-1; the D is unclear. This CDR3 region has 14 residues. Germline-derived CDR1 and CDR2 are LNHDA and SQIVND (reference sequence). V lost 5 bases to trimming and J lost 1 base, with 11 bases between them. CDR3 coding DNA: TGTGCCAGTAGTCAGCGACGTGCGAACACTGAAGCTTTCTTT. The encoded protein is CASSQRRANTEAFF.

This chain joins TRBV4-3 and TRBJ2-7, with D perhaps matching TRBD1 or TRBD2 (5 bases each). CDR1 LGHNA and CDR2 YSLEER come from the germline V gene. Between the trimmed V and J ends, which lost 0 bases and 3 bases, there was a span of 12 bases. This CDR3 is built from 15 residues. The CDR3 nucleotides read TGCGCCAGCAGCCAAGACACGGGGCAGTACTACGAGCAGTACTTC. Translating it yields CASSQDTGQYYEQYF.

The CDR3 sequence: CASRNAGGTDTQYF. CDR3 nucleotides: TGTGCCAGCAGGAACGCAGGGGGCACAGATACGCAGTATTTT. This rearrangement joins TRBV6-1 to TRBJ2-3; TRBD1 is a possible D gene (6 bases). The CDR3 extends over 14 amino acids. With 6 bases removed from V and 1 base from J, the gap between germline ends came to 11 bases. Germline V gene data show CDR1 as MNHNS and CDR2 as SASEGT.

The V call is TRBV7-9, the J call TRBJ2-1; D might be TRBD2 (6 bases). The ends were cut back, 1 base at V and 4 bases at J, with 11 bases in the middle. The germline V gene encodes CDR1 SEHNR and CDR2 FQNEAQ (reference sequence). The CDR3 has 15 residues. The CDR3 sequence: CASSLERVFYNEQFF. The DNA of the CDR3 is TGTGCCAGCAGCTTAGAGCGGGTATTTTACAATGAGCAGTTCTTC.

The CDR3 loop is CASSLAGVLDTQYF. CDR3 nucleotides: TGTGCCAGCAGTTTAGCGGGAGTACTAGATACGCAGTATTTT. The chain recombines TRBV27 with TRBJ2-3, with TRBD2 matching over 7 bases. The CDR3 is 14 residues long. Looked up from germline, CDR1 is MNHEY and CDR2 is SMNVEV (reference sequence). V dropped 2 bases and J dropped 5; count of bases not matched to a gene: 4.

This clone has a single count. The chain uses TRBV19 and TRBJ1-5, with 9 bases identical to TRBD1. V lost 6 bases to trimming and J lost 2 bases; unmatched junction nucleotides: 5. This CDR3 region has 15 residues. Germline V gene sequence: CDR1 LNHDA, CDR2 SQIVND (reference sequence). This CDR3 reads CASSGGQGRNQPQHF. CDR3 coding DNA: TGTGCCAGTAGCGGGGGACAGGGCCGCAATCAGCCCCAGCATTTT.

The CDR3 DNA is TGTGCCAGCAGGCGTCGAGTACCTAAGGGAGGGGAGCAGTACTTC. As protein: CASRRRVPKGGEQYF. The chain has TRBV28 and TRBJ2-7; TRBD2 matches at 7 bases. Germline CDR1 MDHEN, CDR2 SYDVKM. V shed 6 bases and J 7 bases; nucleotides not matched to a gene: 15. The CDR3 sequence is 15 residues long.

The rearrangement links TRBV7-2 to TRBJ1-1; perhaps TRBD1 as D (5 bases). The length of the CDR3 is 14 residues. V was cut by 5 bases and J by 3 bases, with 13 bases left in between. From germline, CDR1 is SGHTA and CDR2 FQGNSA. CDR3 in amino acids: CASSRRDGYTEAFF. The CDR3 DNA follows: TGTGCCAGCAGCCGGCGGGACGGTTACACTGAAGCTTTCTTT.

The chain joins TRBV7-9 to TRBJ2-5; maybe TRBD1 (5 bases). The CDR3 totals 16 residues. Germline assignment: CDR1 SEHNR and CDR2 FQNEAQ (reference sequence). Trimming removed 5 bases from V and 5 bases from J, with 21 bases in between. CDR3 sequence: CASSQGGRGIGETQYF. The CDR3 bases are TGTGCCAGCAGCCAGGGCGGTCGAGGTATAGGGGAGACCCAGTACTTC.